Listed below are T cell receptor beta chains from one sample, sequenced in a study of control samples from healthy donors and cancer patients. The data were produced by immunoSEQ multiplex PCR, yet TCRdb's version contains in-frame clones alone and is incomplete. The sample records 50,000 or so clones, 93% being singletons. Sequencing was carried out using PBMCs. Receptor source: a woman aged 45-65 years with head and neck cancer. CDR3s include the opening cysteine and the closing phenylalanine or tryptophan. A D gene is named only where the DNA matches it firmly. The listing skips clone size in some rows; elsewhere it reads once, few, many or a size class.

length: 15; size: .; J: TRBJ2-7; D: TRBD2; V: TRBV4-1; CDR3: CASSSLAGPPYEQYF; DNA: TGCGCCAGCAGCTCCCTAGCGGGACCCCCCTACGAGCAGTACTTC
length: 13; size: .; J: TRBJ2-1; D: .; V: TRBV19; CDR3: CASTLGLPGEQFF; DNA: TGTGCCAGTACCCTCGGGCTCCCGGGTGAGCAGTTCTTC
length: 13; size: .; J: TRBJ2-7; D: TRBD1; V: TRBV11-2; CDR3: CASSRDSFYEQYF; DNA: TGTGCCAGCAGCCGGGACAGCTTCTACGAGCAGTACTTC
length: 15; size: .; J: TRBJ2-1; D: TRBD2; V: TRBV6-5; CDR3: CAGSERGGSYNEQFF; DNA: TGTGCCGGGTCGGAGCGGGGGGGAAGCTACAATGAGCAGTTCTTC
length: 15; size: .; J: TRBJ2-7; D: TRBD2; V: TRBV14; CDR3: CASSQDSGRAYEQYF; DNA: TGTGCCAGCAGCCAAGATAGCGGGAGGGCCTACGAGCAGTACTTC
length: 13; size: .; J: TRBJ2-5; D: .; V: TRBV25-1; CDR3: CASGNPGEETQYF; DNA: TGTGCCAGCGGAAACCCGGGAGAAGAGACCCAGTACTTC
length: 16; size: .; J: TRBJ2-7; D: TRBD1; V: TRBV11-2; CDR3: CASSSLRQGINHEQYF; DNA: TGTGCCAGCAGCTCCCTTAGACAGGGAATTAACCACGAGCAGTACTTC
length: 14; size: .; J: TRBJ2-7; D: .; V: TRBV11-2; CDR3: CASSPSGPSYEQYF; DNA: TGTGCCAGCAGCCCCTCCGGGCCATCCTACGAGCAGTACTTC
length: 14; size: .; J: TRBJ1-2; D: .; V: TRBV3-1/TRBV3-2; CDR3: CASSLTRASYGYTF; DNA: TGTGCCAGCAGCCTTACACGAGCTTCTTATGGCTACACCTTC
length: 15; size: .; J: TRBJ1-5; D: .; V: TRBV9; CDR3: CASSPSPYSNQPQHF; DNA: TGTGCCAGCAGCCCCAGCCCTTATAGCAATCAGCCCCAGCATTTT
length: 13; size: .; J: TRBJ1-1; D: .; V: TRBV30; CDR3: CAWSVLANTEAFF; DNA: TGTGCCTGGAGTGTACTTGCGAACACTGAAGCTTTCTTT
length: 14; size: .; J: TRBJ2-3; D: TRBD1; V: TRBV19; CDR3: CASSMYRGQDTQYF; DNA: TGTGCCAGTAGTATGTACAGGGGACAAGATACGCAGTATTTT
length: 14; size: .; J: TRBJ1-5; D: .; V: TRBV30; CDR3: CAWSPNRGDQPQHF; DNA: TGTGCCTGGAGTCCCAATCGAGGGGATCAGCCCCAGCATTTT
length: 15; size: .; J: TRBJ2-7; D: .; V: TRBV3-1/TRBV3-2; CDR3: CASSKGGGGTYEQYF; DNA: TGTGCCAGCAGCAAGGGGGGAGGGGGAACCTACGAGCAGTACTTC
length: 15; size: .; J: TRBJ2-1; D: .; V: TRBV30; CDR3: CAWSPTRGATMEQFF; DNA: TGTGCCTGGAGTCCCACGCGGGGCGCGACAATGGAGCAGTTCTTC
length: 14; size: .; J: TRBJ1-3; D: .; V: TRBV6-5; CDR3: CASGLQGFGNTIYF; DNA: TGTGCCAGCGGCCTGCAGGGATTCGGAAACACCATATATTTT
length: 17; size: .; J: TRBJ2-3; D: TRBD2; V: TRBV18; CDR3: CASSPPGLAGTSDTQYF; DNA: TGTGCCAGCTCACCGCCGGGACTAGCGGGTACTTCAGATACGCAGTATTTT
length: 19; size: .; J: TRBJ1-1; D: TRBD1; V: TRBV27; CDR3: CASSFSRTGGGIVNTEAFF; DNA: TGTGCCAGCAGTTTTTCCAGGACAGGGGGCGGTATTGTGAACACTGAAGCTTTCTTT
length: 15; size: .; J: TRBJ2-7; D: .; V: TRBV28; CDR3: CASSLPGRSSYEQYF; DNA: TGTGCCAGCAGTTTACCAGGGAGGAGCTCCTACGAGCAGTACTTC
length: 14; size: .; J: TRBJ1-5; D: .; V: TRBV27; CDR3: CASSSDRANQPQHF; DNA: TGTGCCAGCAGTTCAGACAGAGCTAATCAGCCCCAGCATTTT
length: 11; size: .; J: TRBJ2-5; D: .; V: TRBV2; CDR3: CASSEGETQYF; DNA: TGTGCCAGCAGTGAGGGAGAGACCCAGTACTTC
length: 16; size: .; J: TRBJ2-3; D: TRBD2; V: TRBV2; CDR3: CASSPGASGSGDTQYF; DNA: TGTGCCAGCAGCCCGGGGGCTAGCGGGAGCGGGGATACGCAGTATTTT
length: 15; size: .; J: TRBJ1-5; D: .; V: TRBV6-5; CDR3: CASSYTGAHNQPQHF; DNA: TGTGCCAGCAGTTACACGGGGGCCCACAATCAGCCCCAGCATTTT
length: 13; size: once; J: TRBJ1-2; D: .; V: TRBV12-3/TRBV12-4; CDR3: CASSLGGEIGYTF; DNA: TGTGCCAGCAGTTTAGGGGGCGAAATTGGCTACACCTTC
length: 18; size: .; J: TRBJ2-3; D: .; V: TRBV7-3; CDR3: CASSHRDLNREPTDTQYF; DNA: TGTGCCAGCAGCCACCGGGACCTCAACAGGGAACCCACAGATACGCAGTATTTT
length: 16; size: .; J: TRBJ1-1; D: TRBD1; V: TRBV5-1; CDR3: CASSLGAADRYTEAFF; DNA: TGCGCCAGCAGCTTGGGGGCTGCGGACAGGTACACTGAAGCTTTCTTT
length: 14; size: .; J: TRBJ2-7; D: .; V: TRBV7-9; CDR3: CASSLYGSAFEQYF; DNA: TGTGCCAGCAGCTTATACGGTAGCGCCTTCGAGCAGTACTTC
length: 13; size: .; J: TRBJ1-2; D: .; V: TRBV5-4; CDR3: CASSLWAGHGYTF; DNA: TGTGCCAGCAGCTTGTGGGCAGGGCATGGCTACACCTTC